This T cell receptor (beta chain) was sequenced for a study of T cell responses to AZD1222 COVID-19 vaccine. Study overall: Pooling was applied to second doses at about 4 or about 12 weeks.

CDR3 length equals 16 residues. With 5 bases removed from V and 0 bases from J, the gap between germline ends came to 14 bases. Germline CDR1 MDHEN, CDR2 SYDVKM. General observations from the study: At baseline, just a handful of AZD1222 recipients tested seropositive. Repertoires were obtained only post-peak T cell response. Donors were largely white British and mainly female; clonal diversity was possibly underestimated.

The assay was immunoSEQ multiplex PCR, and TCRdb's table has in-frame clones only and misses some. In the table there are roughly 140,000 clones, around 91% of which are singletons. A remark on this clone: Its antigen remains unidentified.

This chain joins TRBV28 and TRBJ1-3; no clear D. Sequencing was performed on peripheral blood, taken on day 0 of AZD1222 vaccination. This receptor was obtained from an adult in good health. CDR3 sequence (DNA): TGTGCCAGCAGTCCAACGGGTTCTTACTCTGGAAACACCATATATTTT. Its translation is CASSPTGSYSGNTIYF.